Shown below are 22 T cell receptor beta chains from a single sample sequenced in a study of blood T cell repertoires in COVID-19. Profiled with immunoSEQ multiplex PCR; TCRdb holds only in-frame clones, not every one. The table includes about 25,000 clones, approximately 80% detected once. Sequencing used peripheral blood. These receptor sequences come from a man older than 75 with active or convalescent COVID-19.

This clone was seen only a few times. The chain recombines TRBV28 with TRBJ2-7, with 12 bases identical to TRBD1. This CDR3 spans 15 amino acids. With V trimmed by 5 bases and J by 3 bases, 5 bases remained unmatched. The germline V gene has CDR1 MDHEN and CDR2 SYDVKM. The CDR3 loop reads CASSGRDRGLYEQYF. For the CDR3, the DNA is TGTGCCAGCAGTGGCCGGGACAGGGGGCTCTACGAGCAGTACTTC.

The count of this clone is one. The chain couples TRBV6-6 to TRBJ1-1; D is ambiguous. The CDR3 has 13 residues. V was pared by 7 bases and J by 2 bases, with 11 bases between. Germline V lookup: CDR1 MNHNY, CDR2 SVGAGI (reference sequence). For the CDR3, the DNA is TGTGCCAGCAAAAGGGAGGGTAACACTGAAGCTTTCTTT. It is translated as CASKREGNTEAFF.

The CDR3 spells CASSLVAGWTSTDTQYF. The CDR3 DNA is TGCGCCAGCAGCTTGGTGGCAGGCTGGACTAGCACAGATACGCAGTATTTT. The chain uses TRBV5-1 and TRBJ2-3; D perhaps matches TRBD2 (5 bases). Germline loops: CDR1 SGHRS, CDR2 YFSETQ. V was trimmed by 0 bases and J by 0 bases, leaving 14 bases between them. This CDR3 has 17 residues.

The genes are TRBV15 and TRBJ2-1, with TRBD2 matching over 8 bases. Unmatched junction bases numbered 13, after V lost 5 bases and J lost 4 bases. The CDR3 sequence is 17 residues long. Germline V lookup: CDR1 LNHNV, CDR2 YYDKDF (reference sequence). In nucleotides, the CDR3 is TGTGCCACCAGCTGGACCTTAGGCGGGGGGACTTACAATGAGCAGTTCTTC. The encoded protein is CATSWTLGGGTYNEQFF.

The chain carries TRBV7-9 and TRBJ2-5; 8 nucleotides line up with TRBD2. The trim removed 3 bases at V and 1 base at J, leaving 1 base unmatched. Per germline, CDR1 SEHNR and CDR2 FQNEAQ (reference sequence). This CDR3 region has 14 residues. In DNA form, the CDR3 reads TGTGCCAGCAGCTTGGGACTAGGCCAAGAGACCCAGTACTTC. Translated: CASSLGLGQETQYF.

The CDR3 bases are TGTGCCAGCAGTTTAGTCCTAATGGGCCGTGGCTACACCTTC. Translating gives CASSLVLMGRGYTF. The rearrangement uses TRBV28 and TRBJ1-2; no clear D. Germline V gene sequence: CDR1 MDHEN, CDR2 SYDVKM. Trimming took 2 bases from V and 7 from J, leaving 14 bases between them. This CDR3 spans 14 amino acids.

The chain has TRBV5-6 and TRBJ1-1, with 7 bases lining up with TRBD1. V lost 5 bases to trimming and J lost 1 base; unmatched junction nucleotides: 8. This CDR3 comprises 15 residues. Looked up from germline, CDR1 is SGHDT and CDR2 is YYEEEE. CDR3 coding DNA: TGTGCCAGCAGACCAACAGGGGTGGCGAACACTGAAGCTTTCTTT. This translates into CASRPTGVANTEAFF.

The chain carries TRBV7-2 and TRBJ2-3; 9 positions match TRBD2. The CDR3 loop spans 18 amino acids. V gave up 0 bases and J gave up 0 bases; unmatched junction bases: 7. CDR1 is SGHTA and CDR2 is FQGNSA in the germline V gene. The CDR3 bases are TGTGCCAGCAGCTTAGCCCCTGGACTAGCGAAGAGCACAGATACGCAGTATTTT. Translation: CASSLAPGLAKSTDTQYF.

The chain recombines TRBV28 with TRBJ2-1; 9 nucleotides align to TRBD2. Germline-derived CDR1 and CDR2 are MDHEN and SYDVKM. CDR3 length: 16 residues. Unmatched junction bases numbered 12, after V lost 8 bases and J lost 4 bases. The CDR3 region is CASPPRLAGLYNEQFF. The CDR3 coding sequence is TGTGCCAGCCCCCCCCGGCTAGCGGGGTTGTACAATGAGCAGTTCTTC.

This clone was seen just once. The rearrangement uses TRBV28 and TRBJ2-6, with D maybe TRBD1 (6 bases). Looked up from germline, CDR1 is MDHEN and CDR2 is SYDVKM. Trimming cost V 1 base and J 0 bases, with 13 bases left between them. The CDR3 is made up of 18 amino acids. CDR3 sequence (DNA): TGTGCCAGCAGTTTATTGGCCAGGGGCTCCTCTGGGGCCAACGTCCTGACTTTC. This translates into CASSLLARGSSGANVLTF.

The chain joins TRBV6-5 to TRBJ2-1; D uncertain. V dropped 6 bases and J dropped 11 bases, with 20 bases sitting between them. CDR3 length: 14 residues. Germline lookup yields CDR1 MNHEY and CDR2 SVGAGI. CDR3 DNA: TGTGCCAGCAGCCCAAGTTCCGGCAGGCCCAAGCAGTTCTTC. Translating gives CASSPSSGRPKQFF.

V gene TRBV5-1 combines with J gene TRBJ1-2, with TRBD1 as a possible D gene (5 bases). V was shortened by 5 bases and J by 1 base, with 18 bases between the two germline ends. The CDR3 covers 16 residues. Germline V lookup: CDR1 SGHRS, CDR2 YFSETQ. The CDR3 spells CASRFGAYGGNYGYTF. The CDR3 nucleotides read TGCGCCAGCAGATTTGGGGCTTACGGGGGTAACTATGGCTACACCTTC.

This chain joins TRBV5-1 and TRBJ1-2, with 10 bases that match TRBD1. Germline-derived CDR1 and CDR2 are SGHRS and YFSETQ. The CDR3 covers 16 residues. With 0 bases clipped from V and 2 bases from J, the junction kept 4 bases outside the gene matches. The CDR3, as DNA: TGCGCCAGCAGCTTGGGAGGGACAGGGGTAAACTATGGCTACACCTTC. It translates to CASSLGGTGVNYGYTF.

CDR3 DNA: TGTGCCAGCAGTGGATTTGGCGGGGGGCGGTACAATGAGCAGTTCTTC. Translated: CASSGFGGGRYNEQFF. This rearrangement joins TRBV6-2 or TRBV6-3 to TRBJ2-1; 8 bases align to TRBD2. The length of the CDR3 is 16 residues. J gave up 4 bases and V 5 bases, and 10 bases lay outside the gene matches. Per the germline V gene, CDR1 is MNHEY and CDR2 is SVGEGT.

CDR3 protein: CASTGQSNTEAFF. DNA of the CDR3: TGTGCCAGCACGGGACAGAGTAACACTGAAGCTTTCTTT. The chain has TRBV6-5 and TRBJ1-1, with 7 bases fitting TRBD1. Germline CDR1 and CDR2: MNHEY and SVGAGI. The CDR3 loop spans 13 amino acids. The V segment lost 7 bases and the J segment 2 bases; nucleotides outside the gene matches: 4.

The CDR3 region has the DNA TGTGCCAGCACCGGGCGGGGACAGGGGGAAGAGACCCAGTACTTC. Protein product: CASTGRGQGEETQYF. V is TRBV6-6 and J is TRBJ2-5, with 11 bases matching TRBD1. In germline, CDR1 is MNHNY, CDR2 SVGAGI (reference sequence). Trimming took 7 bases from V and 3 from J; bases not matched to a gene: 7. The CDR3 has 15 amino acids.

The gene calls are TRBV4-1 and TRBJ1-1, with D unclear. Trimming took off 4 bases at V and 4 bases at J, with 19 bases between the two ends. The germline V gene encodes CDR1 MGHRA and CDR2 YSYEKL. CDR3 size: 16 residues. For the CDR3, the DNA is TGCGCCAGCAGCCTAACCCCAAGTCGGTCGGGCACTGAAGCTTTCTTT. It translates to CASSLTPSRSGTEAFF.

The chain links TRBV9 to TRBJ1-2; D gene unclear. The germline CDR1 and CDR2 sequences are SGDLS and YYNGEE. The CDR3 is made up of 15 amino acids. The ends were cut back, 0 bases at V and 4 bases at J, with 13 bases in the middle. For the CDR3, the DNA is TGTGCCAGCAGCGTAGGGTCCTCCAGGATCTATGGCTACACCTTC. Its translation is CASSVGSSRIYGYTF.

The chain links TRBV10-3 to TRBJ1-4; D not certain. The CDR3 contains 17 residues. Between the trimmed V and J ends, which lost 2 bases and 0 bases, there was a span of 13 bases. Germline V CDR1 and CDR2: ENHRY, SYGVKD. CDR3 coding DNA: TGTGCCATCAGTGAGACGTCCGGTGATACAACTAATGAAAAACTGTTTTTT. Its translation is CAISETSGDTTNEKLFF.

This chain links TRBV5-1 with TRBJ1-4; the match to TRBD1 covers 9 bases. V lost 2 bases, J lost 6 bases, and 5 bases stayed unmatched. The CDR3 runs to 15 residues. CDR1 SGHRS and CDR2 YFSETQ come from the germline V gene. CDR3 DNA: TGCGCCAGCAGCTTAACCGGGACAGGGTATGAAAAACTGTTTTTT. Its protein is CASSLTGTGYEKLFF. Full variable domain (missing parts from reference TRBV5-1 and TRBJ1-4): KAGVTQTPRYLIKTRGQQVTLSCSPISGHRSVSWYQQTPGQGLQFLFEYFSETQRNKGNFPGRFSGRQFSNSRSEMNVSTLELGDSALYLCASSLTGTGYEKLFFGSGTQLSVL.

This clone was detected only a few times. This chain links TRBV5-5 with TRBJ2-2, with D uncertain. V was cut by 5 bases and J by 5 bases, with 13 bases left in between. Germline lookup yields CDR1 SGHKS and CDR2 YYEKEE (reference sequence). The CDR3 totals 14 residues. For the CDR3, the DNA is TGTGCCAGCAGACCAGATGTTGCAACCGGGGAGCTGTTTTTT. This sequence encodes CASRPDVATGELFF.

This chain links TRBV14 with TRBJ2-2; no clear D. Looked up from germline, CDR1 is SGHDN and CDR2 is FVKESK. This CDR3 is 14 amino acids long. V was cut by 4 bases and J by 7 bases, with 13 bases left in between. CDR3: CASSPLGGGGELFF. CDR3 sequence (DNA): TGTGCCAGCAGCCCCCTCGGCGGCGGCGGGGAGCTGTTTTTT.